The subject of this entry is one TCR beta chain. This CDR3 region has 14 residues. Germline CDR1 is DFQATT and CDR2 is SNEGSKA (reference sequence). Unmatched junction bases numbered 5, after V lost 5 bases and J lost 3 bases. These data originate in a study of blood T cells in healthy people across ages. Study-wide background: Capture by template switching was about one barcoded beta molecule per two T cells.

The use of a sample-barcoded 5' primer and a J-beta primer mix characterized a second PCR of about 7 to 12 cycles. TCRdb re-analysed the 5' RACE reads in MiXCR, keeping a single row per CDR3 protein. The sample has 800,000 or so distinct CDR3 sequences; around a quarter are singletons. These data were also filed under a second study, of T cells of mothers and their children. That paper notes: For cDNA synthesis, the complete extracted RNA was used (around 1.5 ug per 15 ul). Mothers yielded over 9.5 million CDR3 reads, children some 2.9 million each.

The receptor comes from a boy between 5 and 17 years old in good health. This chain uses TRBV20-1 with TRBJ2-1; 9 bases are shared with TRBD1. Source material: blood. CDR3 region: CSAVRDRVYNEQFF. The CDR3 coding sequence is TGCAGTGCTGTCCGGGACAGGGTCTACAATGAGCAGTTCTTC.